This TCR beta chain was profiled in a study of regulatory T cells in long-lasting Graves disease. Study context: Graves' patients who were just diagnosed had used antithyroid drugs for under 3 months.

Time point specified: newly diagnosed GD, antithyroid drugs for less than 3 months. The authors made the TCR library using RNA they extracted from PBMCs. Study-level results: Persistent disease was associated with favored TRBV28 usage and with favored use of TRBJ1-2 and TRBJ2-5. TCR diversity was lower in persistent Graves' patients (versus newly diagnosed ones). Limited samples may have lowered accuracy.

V shed 3 bases and J shed 4 bases, with 10 bases lying between them. The CDR3 is made up of 13 amino acids. Germline V gene sequence: CDR1 SGHTA, CDR2 FQGNSA. The sample holds many counts of this clonotype. Its target is not known. Construction of TCR beta libraries relied on iRepertoire HTBI primers and on Arm-PCR targeting CDR3 regions. One entry per CDR3 protein, called by TCRdb with MiXCR from the multiplex PCR reads. Found here are 250,000 or so distinct CDR3 sequences, 20% to 25% of them singletons; the top ten hold around 14%. The clonotype originates from a female donor with Graves disease. The sequencing used peripheral blood mononuclear cells (PBMCs), collected at new diagnosis, from a patient treated with antithyroid drugs. The chain links TRBV7-2 to TRBJ2-7; weak D call: TRBD2 (5 bases). CDR3 region: CASSLGAQYEQYF. The DNA for the CDR3 is TGTGCCAGCAGCTTGGGAGCCCAATACGAGCAGTACTTC. The full variable domain, rest sourced from reference TRBV7-2 and TRBJ2-7, is GAGVSQSPSNKVTEKGKDVELRCDPISGHTALYWYRQSLGQGLEFLIYFQGNSAPDKSGLPSDRFSAERTGGSVSTLTIQRTQQEDSAVYLCASSLGAQYEQYFGPGTRLTVT.